This T cell receptor beta chain was sequenced in a study of T cells in Graves' hyperthyroidism and ophthalmopathy. This CDR3 has 16 amino acids. Trimming left V 0 bases short and J 3 bases short, with 14 bases between. Germline V gene data show CDR1 as SGDLS and CDR2 as YYNGEE. What was amplified from RNA transcripts were TCR beta CDR3 regions. The primer set for the first-round RT-PCR of the TCR CDR3 was HTBI. TCRdb re-analysed the multiplex PCR reads in MiXCR, keeping a single row per CDR3 protein. The data hold roughly 500,000 distinct CDR3 sequences, with 15% to 20% observed a single time. The receptor was isolated from a young woman with Graves' ophthalmopathy. This chain uses TRBV9 with TRBJ2-3, with a tentative D call TRBD2 (6 bases). Sequenced material: blood. CDR3 in DNA: TGTGCCAGCAGCGTAGCTTCACTAGCTGGGACAGATACGCAGTATTTT. Amino acids: CASSVASLAGTDTQYF.